The rows below give T cell receptor beta chains drawn from one sample of a study of breast tumors, draining lymph nodes, adjacent tissues. MiXCR was run by TCRdb on the multiplex PCR reads, yielding one entry per CDR3 protein. The sample lists under 250,000 distinct CDR3 sequences, about 30% seen once, with roughly 1.5% in the top ten. The sample consisted of axillary lymph node tissue. Every receptor here comes from a female donor with breast cancer. Some clones in this sample may be carry-over from other donors' samples. CDR3s include the opening cysteine and the closing phenylalanine or tryptophan. Fields, in order: CDR3 DNA, CDR3 protein, D gene, clone size, J gene, V gene. A D gene is named only where the DNA matches it firmly. Size tells how often a clone was seen (once, few, many) or the class of an expanded clone, and some rows leave it out.

DNA: TGTGCCAGCAGTGTTTCCAGGGGCAGGGATGGCTACACCTTC; CDR3: CASSVSRGRDGYTF; D: -; size: -; J: TRBJ1-2; V: TRBV2
DNA: TGCGCCAGCAGCGGGCCGGACAGCACAGATACGCAGTATTTT; CDR3: CASSGPDSTDTQYF; D: -; size: many; J: TRBJ2-3; V: TRBV5-1
DNA: TGTGCCGGGACTCGGGCCCTCGCTAATTCACCCCTCCACTTT; CDR3: CAGTRALANSPLHF; D: -; size: many; J: TRBJ1-6; V: TRBV28
DNA: TGTGCCAGCAGCTTCCTTCCGGCAGGGAACACCGGGGAGCTGTTTTTT; CDR3: CASSFLPAGNTGELFF; D: -; size: -; J: TRBJ2-2; V: TRBV3-1
DNA: TGTGCCAGCAACCTGGGACAGGAGACCTTAACGGGGACCGGGGAGCTGTTTTTT; CDR3: CASNLGQETLTGTGELFF; D: TRBD1; size: -; J: TRBJ2-2; V: TRBV6-5
DNA: TGTAGTGCTAGAGATGGAGGGGCCAATCAGCTCCAGCATTTT; CDR3: CSARDGGANQLQHF; D: -; size: -; J: TRBJ1-5; V: TRBV20-1
DNA: TGTGCCAGCAGTGTAGGCAGGGACACCGGGGAGCTGTTTTTT; CDR3: CASSVGRDTGELFF; D: -; size: many; J: TRBJ2-2; V: TRBV2
DNA: TGTGCCAGCAGCTCAGGGGGGGTACGGAATTCACCCCTCCACTTT; CDR3: CASSSGGVRNSPLHF; D: TRBD1; size: -; J: TRBJ1-6; V: TRBV7-9
DNA: TGTGCCAGCAGTCCGATAGTGGGGGGCAGTCAGCCCCAGCATTTT; CDR3: CASSPIVGGSQPQHF; D: -; size: -; J: TRBJ1-5; V: TRBV6-1
DNA: TGTGCCAGCAGCTTAGTAGTGGGAGGGGAGTACGAGCAGTACTTC; CDR3: CASSLVVGGEYEQYF; D: TRBD2; size: many; J: TRBJ2-7; V: TRBV11-2
DNA: TGTGCCAGCAGTCCGGGACAGTTCTACGAGCAGTACTTC; CDR3: CASSPGQFYEQYF; D: TRBD1; size: -; J: TRBJ2-7; V: TRBV6-1
DNA: TGTGCCAGTAAGGCAGACAACTCTGGAAACACCATATATTTT; CDR3: CASKADNSGNTIYF; D: -; size: many; J: TRBJ1-3; V: TRBV19
DNA: TGTGCCAGCTCACCAAATGGGGGCGCGGGGAACACTGAAGCTTTCTTT; CDR3: CASSPNGGAGNTEAFF; D: -; size: -; J: TRBJ1-1; V: TRBV18
DNA: TGTGCCAGCAGTGAAAGTACGGGAGGGAACTACGAGCAGTACTTC; CDR3: CASSESTGGNYEQYF; D: TRBD2; size: many; J: TRBJ2-7; V: TRBV2
DNA: TGTGCCAGTACAGTGACAGGGGGCTACACCTTC; CDR3: CASTVTGGYTF; D: TRBD1; size: -; J: TRBJ1-2; V: TRBV19
DNA: TGTGCCAGCAGCTTAAGGCCCGGAGGTGAGCAGTACTTC; CDR3: CASSLRPGGEQYF; D: -; size: many; J: TRBJ2-7; V: TRBV7-2
DNA: TGTGCCAGCTCACCTACCAAACGTTTATCAAAACCGGGACGAGAGACCCAGTACTTC; CDR3: CASSPTKRLSKPGRETQYF; D: -; size: few; J: TRBJ2-5; V: TRBV18
DNA: TGTGCTAGTGGTTGGACAACCCGGACGGTGCTGTGTGTTTCCACCTCCTACGAGCAGTACTTC; CDR3: CASGWTTRTVLCVSTSYEQYF; D: -; size: many; J: TRBJ2-7; V: TRBV12-5
DNA: TGTGCCAGCAGCTTAATCGCGGCCTACGAGCAGTACTTC; CDR3: CASSLIAAYEQYF; D: -; size: many; J: TRBJ2-7; V: TRBV6-6
DNA: TGCAGTGCTAGAGATCTCCTAGCGGGAGACTACGAGCAGTACTTC; CDR3: CSARDLLAGDYEQYF; D: TRBD2; size: many; J: TRBJ2-7; V: TRBV20-1
DNA: TGTGCCAGCAGTCAACAGGGGGCGGGCACCGGGGAGCTGTTTTTT; CDR3: CASSQQGAGTGELFF; D: TRBD1; size: -; J: TRBJ2-2; V: TRBV6-6
DNA: TGCGCCAGCAGCTTGGTCAGGGGAGGCTACGAGCAGTACTTC; CDR3: CASSLVRGGYEQYF; D: -; size: many; J: TRBJ2-7; V: TRBV5-1
DNA: TGTGCCAGCAGCTTCTCCGCAGGGGGGCAGTACTTC; CDR3: CASSFSAGGQYF; D: TRBD1; size: many; J: TRBJ2-7; V: TRBV7-9
DNA: TGCAGTGCTAGAGATTTCGGGGGCTTGGCCGAGCAGTACTTC; CDR3: CSARDFGGLAEQYF; D: -; size: -; J: TRBJ2-7; V: TRBV20-1
DNA: TGTGCCACCAGCAGGGCCCAGGGGACTAGCGGTTACAATGAGCAGTTCTTC; CDR3: CATSRAQGTSGYNEQFF; D: TRBD2; size: -; J: TRBJ2-1; V: TRBV15
DNA: TGTACCAGCAGCTTGTTGGGGGACAAGACCGGGGAGCTGTTTTTT; CDR3: CTSSLLGDKTGELFF; D: -; size: once; J: TRBJ2-2; V: TRBV5-5
DNA: TGTGCCAGCAGCCGCACACGAGGACAGGGAGTAGCTTTCTTT; CDR3: CASSRTRGQGVAFF; D: TRBD1; size: few; J: TRBJ1-1; V: TRBV7-9
DNA: TGTGCCAGCAGCTCAGGGGGCGGGACGGCCACAGATACGCGGTATTTT; CDR3: CASSSGGGTATDTRYF; D: TRBD1; size: few; J: TRBJ2-3; V: TRBV11-2
DNA: TGTGCCAGCAGCGTAGGGATGGAGGAGACCCAGTACTTC; CDR3: CASSVGMEETQYF; D: -; size: many; J: TRBJ2-5; V: TRBV9
DNA: TGTGCCACCAGCAGGGAGGCGGCGGGAGGAGAGCCCCAGTACTTC; CDR3: CATSREAAGGEPQYF; D: TRBD2; size: -; J: TRBJ2-5; V: TRBV15
DNA: TGCAGCGTAGCCGGGGGCGGGGAGCTGTTTTTT; CDR3: CSVAGGGELFF; D: -; size: -; J: TRBJ2-2; V: TRBV29-1
DNA: TGTGCCAGCAGTCCCCCGGGACAGGACAAGAACACTGAAGCTTTCTTT; CDR3: CASSPPGQDKNTEAFF; D: TRBD1; size: few; J: TRBJ1-1; V: TRBV6-2/TRBV6-3
DNA: TGTGCCAGTAACCAGGACCTCGACTATGGCTACACCTTC; CDR3: CASNQDLDYGYTF; D: -; size: many; J: TRBJ1-2; V: TRBV19
DNA: TGTGCCAGCAGCCTGGCAGGGGGTGGCTATAATTCACCCCTCCACTTT; CDR3: CASSLAGGGYNSPLHF; D: TRBD1; size: -; J: TRBJ1-6; V: TRBV7-9
DNA: TGTGCCAGCAGCCAGAGAGGCACAGATACGCAGTATTTT; CDR3: CASSQRGTDTQYF; D: -; size: many; J: TRBJ2-3; V: TRBV3-1
DNA: TGTGCCAGTAGTACAAAAGGGGGACTTAACTATGGCTACACCTTC; CDR3: CASSTKGGLNYGYTF; D: -; size: once; J: TRBJ1-2; V: TRBV19
DNA: TGTGCCAGCAGCTTACCAGGGAGGGTCACTGAAGCTTTCTTT; CDR3: CASSLPGRVTEAFF; D: -; size: -; J: TRBJ1-1; V: TRBV11-2
DNA: TGTGCCAGCAGCCAAGATAAGCGGGCGAGACCCTACAATGAGCAGTTCTTC; CDR3: CASSQDKRARPYNEQFF; D: -; size: many; J: TRBJ2-1; V: TRBV14
DNA: TGCAGTGCTAGCGGATTAGTCTCCTACAATGAGCAGTTCTTC; CDR3: CSASGLVSYNEQFF; D: -; size: many; J: TRBJ2-1; V: TRBV20-1
DNA: TGCGCCAGCAGCTTGGCTCCAGGCGGCACAGATAGCAATCAGCCCCAGCATTTT; CDR3: CASSLAPGGTDSNQPQHF; D: -; size: -; J: TRBJ1-5; V: TRBV5-1
DNA: TGTGCCAGCAGCTTGGGCTTACTAGCGGATCAAGAGACCCAGTACTTC; CDR3: CASSLGLLADQETQYF; D: TRBD2; size: many; J: TRBJ2-5; V: TRBV7-3
DNA: TGCAGTGCTCAGCTCGGGGGGGGCGGGAGGATATTAACAGACAATAGCTACGAGCAGTTCTTC; CDR3: CSAQLGGGGRILTDNSYEQFF; D: TRBD2; size: many; J: TRBJ2-1; V: TRBV20-1
DNA: TGTGCCAGCAGTGTTCTAGCGGGGACGTACGAGCAGTACTTC; CDR3: CASSVLAGTYEQYF; D: TRBD2; size: many; J: TRBJ2-7; V: TRBV6-1
DNA: TGTGCCAGCAGTTATCCCGGGAGCGCCCAGTTCTTC; CDR3: CASSYPGSAQFF; D: -; size: few; J: TRBJ2-1; V: TRBV6-2/TRBV6-3
DNA: TGCAGTGCTAGAGTGGTGGCTAGCGGGACCACCTCCTACAATGAGCAGTTCTTC; CDR3: CSARVVASGTTSYNEQFF; D: TRBD2; size: few; J: TRBJ2-1; V: TRBV20-1
DNA: TGTGCTAGACTCTCCCGTTACGAGCAGTACTTC; CDR3: CARLSRYEQYF; D: -; size: -; J: TRBJ2-7; V: TRBV2
DNA: TGTGCCAGCAGCCCCGCTTTTTCGGGACAGGGGGACGAGACCCAGTACTTC; CDR3: CASSPAFSGQGDETQYF; D: TRBD1; size: many; J: TRBJ2-5; V: TRBV7-2
DNA: TGTGCCAGCAGCTCAGGGACATTGAACACTGGAGCTTTCTTT; CDR3: CASSSGTLNTGAFF; D: -; size: -; J: TRBJ1-1; V: TRBV28